This is a list of T cell receptor beta chains from one sample in a study of blood T cells in healthy people across ages. MiXCR, applied by TCRdb to the 5' RACE reads, yields one record per CDR3 protein. The table records hundreds of thousands of distinct CDR3 sequences, roughly 50% of them present only once. The specimen sequenced was blood. The origin of the receptors is a man aged 25-45 years in good health. Each CDR3 is given with its conserved first and last residue. The D gene is left open where the match is weak. Expanded clones are given a class, and other clones once, few, many or no size at all.

CDR3aa	CDR3nt	d_gene	abundance	len	v_gene	j_gene
CASSPYTSGTPETQYF	TGTGCCAGCTCACCGTATACTAGCGGGACTCCAGAGACCCAGTACTTC	TRBD2	-	16	TRBV18	TRBJ2-5
CASSRWTGDNQDTQYF	TGTGCCAGCAGCCGTTGGACAGGGGATAATCAAGATACGCAGTATTTT	TRBD1	-	16	TRBV3-1	TRBJ2-3
CASSQDAGRINYGYTF	TGCGCCAGCAGCCAAGATGCCGGCAGGATTAACTATGGCTACACCTTC	-	-	16	TRBV4-1	TRBJ1-2
CSAARAQGARTDTQYF	TGCAGTGCTGCCCGGGCGCAGGGCGCTCGCACAGATACGCAGTATTTT	-	-	16	TRBV20-1	TRBJ2-3
CASSLGRGQETQYF	TGTGCCAGCAGCCTGGGGAGGGGCCAAGAGACCCAGTACTTC	TRBD2	many	14	TRBV7-2	TRBJ2-5
CSASGPLGDYEQYF	TGCAGTGCTAGTGGTCCTTTGGGGGACTACGAGCAGTACTTC	-	-	14	TRBV20-1	TRBJ2-7
CASSLEATGKQYF	TGTGCCAGCAGCTTAGAGGCTACGGGTAAGCAGTACTTC	-	-	13	TRBV7-2	TRBJ2-5
CASSLGDFLDTQYF	TGTGCCAGCAGTTTAGGGGATTTCTTAGATACGCAGTATTTT	-	-	14	TRBV28	TRBJ2-3
CASSWTGDEQYF	TGCGCCAGCAGCTGGACAGGGGACGAGCAGTACTTC	TRBD1	medium-sized	12	TRBV5-1	TRBJ2-7
CASSRDVYEQYF	TGTGCCAGCTCCCGGGACGTCTACGAGCAGTACTTC	-	-	12	TRBV18	TRBJ2-7
CASSQPGTGLYNEQFF	TGTGCCAGCAGTCAGCCCGGGACAGGCCTGTACAATGAGCAGTTCTTC	TRBD1	-	16	TRBV6-2/TRBV6-3	TRBJ2-1
CASSLGSDRSGYTF	TGTGCCAGCAGTTTAGGTTCGGACAGATCTGGCTACACCTTC	-	once	14	TRBV12-3/TRBV12-4	TRBJ1-2
CATSRGNSGRLQYF	TGTGCCACCAGCAGAGGGAACAGCGGTCGTCTTCAGTACTTC	-	-	14	TRBV15	TRBJ2-4
CASGSGPLNEKLFF	TGTGCCAGCGGTTCAGGGCCGCTTAATGAAAAACTGTTTTTT	-	-	14	TRBV6-1	TRBJ1-4
CASSGRDRAGGYTF	TGTGCCAGCAGTGGACGGGACAGGGCGGGTGGCTACACCTTC	TRBD1	-	14	TRBV6-5	TRBJ1-2
CASSLAETQFF	TGTGCCAGCAGCTTAGCTGAGACCCAGTTCTTC	-	-	11	TRBV7-2	TRBJ2-1
CASSLNVYEQYF	TGTGCCAGCAGCTTAAATGTTTACGAGCAGTACTTC	-	few	12	TRBV7-2	TRBJ2-7
CASSLGGTGLYEQYF	TGTGCCAGCAGCCTAGGTGGGACAGGACTCTACGAGCAGTACTTC	TRBD1	few	15	TRBV7-2	TRBJ2-7
CSARDLAEDSETQYF	TGCAGTGCTAGAGATCTCGCGGAAGATTCGGAGACCCAGTACTTC	-	once	15	TRBV20-1	TRBJ2-5
CSARDQAYGRLNNEQFF	TGCAGTGCTAGAGATCAGGCTTACGGGAGGCTTAACAATGAGCAGTTCTTC	TRBD2	-	17	TRBV20-1	TRBJ2-1
CASSQRLSGYEQYF	TGTGCCAGCAGCCAGCGACTTAGCGGTTACGAGCAGTACTTC	-	-	14	TRBV14	TRBJ2-7
CASSGTSGRDNEQFF	TGCGCCAGCAGCGGAACTAGCGGGAGGGACAATGAGCAGTTCTTC	TRBD2	few	15	TRBV5-1	TRBJ2-1
CASSSLYQGYNEQFF	TGTGCCAGCAGCTCCCTATATCAGGGGTACAATGAGCAGTTCTTC	-	-	15	TRBV7-2	TRBJ2-1
CASSTRTSAAQYF	TGTGCCAGCAGCACTAGGACTAGCGCGGCGCAGTATTTT	TRBD2	-	13	TRBV7-9	TRBJ2-3
CASSFFGGNYNEQFF	TGTGCCAGCAGCTTCTTTGGAGGGAACTACAATGAGCAGTTCTTC	-	-	15	TRBV7-2	TRBJ2-1
CASSLTGGQPLHF	TGTGCCAGCAGCCTAACAGGGGGTCAACCCCTCCACTTT	TRBD1	-	13	TRBV7-6	TRBJ1-6
CASSSLTRAEQYF	TGTGCCAGCAGTTCCCTTACACGCGCCGAGCAGTACTTC	-	-	13	TRBV27	TRBJ2-7
CASSLRDRSKNIQYF	TGTGCCAGCAGCCTCCGGGACAGGAGCAAAAACATTCAGTACTTC	TRBD1	-	15	TRBV7-8	TRBJ2-4
CSVARDNNSPLHF	TGCAGCGTTGCCCGGGACAATAATTCACCCCTCCACTTT	-	few	13	TRBV29-1	TRBJ1-6
CSVQEGGNTYEQYF	TGCAGCGTTCAGGAAGGGGGGAACACCTACGAGCAGTACTTC	-	few	14	TRBV29-1	TRBJ2-7
CASIWEGGEQFF	TGTGCCAGCATCTGGGAGGGAGGAGAGCAGTTCTTC	TRBD2	-	12	TRBV5-5	TRBJ2-1
CASSLDLTYEQYF	TGCGCCAGCAGCTTGGACCTTACCTACGAGCAGTACTTC	-	-	13	TRBV5-1	TRBJ2-7
CSARDTTEVTHTYEQFF	TGCAGTGCTAGAGACACGACTGAGGTCACACACACCTATGAGCAGTTCTTC	-	-	17	TRBV20-1	TRBJ2-1
CASSKLAEISTDTQYF	TGTGCCAGCAGCAAACTAGCGGAAATTAGCACAGATACGCAGTATTTT	TRBD2	-	16	TRBV16	TRBJ2-3
CASSFRRGPSGRYEQYF	TGTGCCAGCAGCTTCCGGAGGGGGCCTAGCGGGAGGTACGAGCAGTACTTC	TRBD2	-	17	TRBV7-2	TRBJ2-7
CASSSLVSGYNEQFF	TGTGCCAGCAGCTCCCTAGTTAGTGGGTACAATGAGCAGTTCTTC	-	-	15	TRBV7-8	TRBJ2-1
CASSLTGATQYF	TGTGCCAGCAGTCTAACTGGGGCGACCCAGTACTTC	-	-	12	TRBV12-3/TRBV12-4	TRBJ2-5
CASSWAGTAYNEQFF	TGTGCCAGCAGTTGGGCGGGGACGGCCTACAATGAGCAGTTCTTC	-	-	15	TRBV12-3/TRBV12-4	TRBJ2-1
CSVGLGNTEAFF	TGCAGCGTTGGCTTAGGTAACACTGAAGCTTTCTTT	-	-	12	TRBV29-1	TRBJ1-1
CSARPGGASQNIQYF	TGCAGTGCTCGTCCCGGGGGCGCATCCCAAAACATTCAGTACTTC	-	-	15	TRBV20-1	TRBJ2-4
CASSLFAASAKNIQYF	TGTGCCAGCAGCTTGTTTGCCGCGTCAGCCAAAAACATTCAGTACTTC	-	few	16	TRBV7-2	TRBJ2-4
CASSLPTHGGETQYF	TGTGCCAGCAGTTTGCCCACACACGGAGGGGAGACCCAGTACTTC	-	-	15	TRBV28	TRBJ2-5
CAGRTTAAHEQYF	TGTGCCGGTCGGACCACGGCAGCCCACGAGCAGTACTTC	-	-	13	TRBV21-1	TRBJ2-7
CASSFSASMDEQYF	TGTGCCAGCAGTTTTTCGGCCTCAATGGACGAGCAGTACTTC	-	-	14	TRBV28	TRBJ2-7